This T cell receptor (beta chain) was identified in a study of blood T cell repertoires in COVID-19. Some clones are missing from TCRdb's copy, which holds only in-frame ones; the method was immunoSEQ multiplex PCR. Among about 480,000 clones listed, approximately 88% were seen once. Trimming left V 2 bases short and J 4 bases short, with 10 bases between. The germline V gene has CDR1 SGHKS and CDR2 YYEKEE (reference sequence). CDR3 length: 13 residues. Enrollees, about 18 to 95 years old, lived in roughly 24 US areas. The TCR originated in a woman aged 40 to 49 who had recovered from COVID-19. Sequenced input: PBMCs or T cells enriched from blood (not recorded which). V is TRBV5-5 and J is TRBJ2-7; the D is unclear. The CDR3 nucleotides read TGTGCCAGCAGCTTCCAGTATCTTTACGAGCAGTACTTC. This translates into CASSFQYLYEQYF.